This T cell receptor (beta chain) comes out of a study of T cells in localized non-small cell lung cancer. Study-level points and caveats: Adjacent uninvolved lung tissue had the highest T cell clonality, exceeding tumor. In adjacent lung, a median about 52 of the top 100 tumor clones were found. The study linked higher blood T cell density to longer overall survival.

On this clone itself: Its specificity is unknown.

CDR3 length: 14 residues. Germline lookup yields CDR1 SGHNT and CDR2 YENEEA. V shed 8 bases and J shed 7 bases, with 17 bases lying between them. TCRdb's copy holds only in-frame clones and misses some; the assay was immunoSEQ multiplex PCR. The repertoire includes some 4,100 clones, more than 20% of them detected once, and 4% to 6% sits in the top ten. This receptor was taken from a female donor at least 60 years old with stage I lung adenocarcinoma. Sequences were derived from lung tumor tissue, sampled before any cancer treatment. The chain carries TRBV11-3 and TRBJ2-2; tentatively, D is TRBD1 or TRBD2 (6 bases each). The CDR3 sequence is CASGNREAIGELFF. In nucleotides, the CDR3 is TGTGCCAGCGGAAACAGGGAGGCAATCGGGGAGCTGTTTTTT.